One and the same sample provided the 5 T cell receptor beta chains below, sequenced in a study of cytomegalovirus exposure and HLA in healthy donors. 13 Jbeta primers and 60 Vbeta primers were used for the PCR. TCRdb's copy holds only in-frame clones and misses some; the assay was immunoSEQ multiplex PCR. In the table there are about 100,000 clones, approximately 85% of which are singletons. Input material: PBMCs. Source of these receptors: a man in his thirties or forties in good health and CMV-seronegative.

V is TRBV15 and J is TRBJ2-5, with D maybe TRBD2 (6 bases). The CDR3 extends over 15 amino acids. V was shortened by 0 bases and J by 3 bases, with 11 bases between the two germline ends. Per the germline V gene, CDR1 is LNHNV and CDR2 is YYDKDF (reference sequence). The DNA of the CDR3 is TGTGCCACCAGCAGAGATAGGAGGGAGGAAGAGACCCAGTACTTC. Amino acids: CATSRDRREEETQYF.

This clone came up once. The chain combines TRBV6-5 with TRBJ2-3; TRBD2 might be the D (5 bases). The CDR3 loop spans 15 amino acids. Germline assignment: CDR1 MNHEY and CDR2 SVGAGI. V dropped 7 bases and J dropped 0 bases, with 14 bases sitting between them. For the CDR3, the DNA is TGTGCCAGCACCGAATATGGCGGGAGCACAGATACGCAGTATTTT. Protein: CASTEYGGSTDTQYF.

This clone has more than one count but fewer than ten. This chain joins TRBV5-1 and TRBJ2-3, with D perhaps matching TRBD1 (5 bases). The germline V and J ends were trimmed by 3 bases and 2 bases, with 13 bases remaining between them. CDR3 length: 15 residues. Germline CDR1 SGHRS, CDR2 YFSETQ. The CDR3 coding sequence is TGCGCCAGCAGCTCGATAAGACAGACCACAGATACGCAGTATTTT. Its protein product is CASSSIRQTTDTQYF. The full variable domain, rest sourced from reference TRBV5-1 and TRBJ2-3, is KAGVTQTPRYLIKTRGQQVTLSCSPISGHRSVSWYQQTPGQGLQFLFEYFSETQRNKGNFPGRFSGRQFSNSRSEMNVSTLELGDSALYLCASSSIRQTTDTQYFGPGTRLTVL.

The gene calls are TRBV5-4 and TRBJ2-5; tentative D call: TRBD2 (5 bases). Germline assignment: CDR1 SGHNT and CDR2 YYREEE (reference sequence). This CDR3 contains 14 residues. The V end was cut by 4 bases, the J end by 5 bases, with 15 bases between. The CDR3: CASSPSGGWETQYF. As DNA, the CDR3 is TGTGCCAGCAGCCCATCGGGCGGGTGGGAGACCCAGTACTTC. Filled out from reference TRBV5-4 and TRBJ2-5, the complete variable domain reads ETGVTQSPTHLIKTRGQQVTLRCSSQSGHNTVSWYQQALGQGPQFIFQYYREEENGRGNFPPRFSGLQFPNYSSELNVNALELDDSALYLCASSPSGGWETQYFGPGTRLLVL.

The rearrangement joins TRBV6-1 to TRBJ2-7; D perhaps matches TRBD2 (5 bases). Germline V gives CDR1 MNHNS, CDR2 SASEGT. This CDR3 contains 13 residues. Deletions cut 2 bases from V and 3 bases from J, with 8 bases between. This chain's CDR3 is CASSENGGYEQYF. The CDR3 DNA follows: TGTGCCAGCAGTGAAAACGGAGGCTACGAGCAGTACTTC.